These 19 T cell receptor beta chains came from one sample sequenced in a study of shared clonotypes between healthy human individuals. Measured with immunoSEQ multiplex PCR; TCRdb has only the in-frame clones, and not every one. In the table there are 2 million to 2.5 million clones, more than 90% of which are singletons. The material sequenced was naive CD4+ T cells sorted from blood. The subset here: CD45RA+ positively selected. The receptors were gathered from a man younger than 35 in good health.

The chain combines TRBV7-2 with TRBJ2-1; D might be TRBD1 (6 bases). The V gene's germline CDR1 is SGHTA and CDR2 FQGNSA. The CDR3 loop spans 15 amino acids. Trimming removed 1 base at V and 4 bases at J, with 11 bases between. The CDR3 here is CASSLEGQQYNEQFF. In nucleotides, the CDR3 is TGTGCCAGCAGCTTAGAAGGACAGCAGTACAATGAGCAGTTCTTC.

The V call is TRBV12-5, the J call TRBJ1-2; TRBD1 matches at 9 bases. V lost 1 base and J lost 3; bases outside the gene matches: 12. The CDR3 has 18 residues. Germline CDR1 is LGHNT and CDR2 is FRNRAP. CDR3 DNA: TGTGCTAGTGGTTTGGGGCCAAAGACAGGGGGTCTCGACTATGGCTACACCTTC. Its protein is CASGLGPKTGGLDYGYTF.

V usage is TRBV2 and J usage is TRBJ2-6; a possible D gene is TRBD1 (6 bases). V lost 7 bases and J lost 10, with 14 bases in between. CDR1 and CDR2 from the germline V gene are SNHLY and FYNNEI. The CDR3 is made up of 13 amino acids. The CDR3 DNA reads as TGTGCCAGCAATACCAGGACAGATAACGTCCTGACTTTC. Its translation: CASNTRTDNVLTF.

The chain employs TRBV4-1 and TRBJ2-5; no clear D gene. V lost 5 bases and J 4 bases, leaving 11 bases between the germline ends. CDR1 MGHRA and CDR2 YSYEKL come from the germline V gene. This CDR3 spans 13 amino acids. The CDR3 DNA sequence: TGCGCCAGCAGCAGTCTAACCGTAGAGACCCAGTACTTC. This codes for CASSSLTVETQYF.

The chain has TRBV18 and TRBJ1-1; 8 bases match TRBD1. This CDR3 is built from 12 residues. Germline CDR1 reads KGHSH; CDR2 reads LQKENI. Trimming removed 5 bases from V and 6 bases from J; junction bases left unmatched: 2. The CDR3 here is CASSNRGAEAFF. The CDR3, as DNA: TGTGCCAGCTCAAACAGGGGGGCTGAAGCTTTCTTT.

The chain has TRBV6-5 and TRBJ1-2; the D is unclear. The CDR3 loop spans 12 amino acids. Germline V CDR1 and CDR2: MNHEY, SVGAGI. V shed 0 bases and J shed 7 bases, with 6 bases lying between them. Written as DNA, the CDR3 is TGTGCCAGCAGTTACTCCGAAGGTGGCTACACCTTC. It specifies CASSYSEGGYTF.

This clone was recorded only once. This chain connects TRBV10-3 to TRBJ2-7, with D perhaps matching TRBD2 (6 bases). The CDR3 covers 12 residues. Germline V gene sequence: CDR1 ENHRY, CDR2 SYGVKD. V was cut by 10 bases and J by 3 bases, with 13 bases left in between. In DNA form, the CDR3 reads TGTGCCACCCAAATGCGGGACTACGAGCAGTACTTC. Translation: CATQMRDYEQYF.

V usage is TRBV29-1 and J usage is TRBJ2-3, with TRBD1 matching 9 bases. Trimming at V came to 7 bases and at J to 4 bases, leaving 3 bases not matched to a gene. The CDR3 spans 12 residues. The V gene's germline CDR1 is SQVTM and CDR2 ANQGSEA. CDR3 in amino acids: CSGQGDPDTQYF. The CDR3 DNA reads as TGCAGCGGACAGGGGGATCCAGATACGCAGTATTTT.

The V and J genes are TRBV25-1 and TRBJ2-6; 7 positions match TRBD1. This CDR3 region has 18 residues. Germline values: CDR1 MGHDK, CDR2 SYGVNS. The V and J ends lost 4 bases and 0 bases, in that order; junction bases with no gene match: 9. As DNA, the CDR3 is TGTGCCAGCAGTGGAACAGGGGTAGGGATCTCTGGGGCCAACGTCCTGACTTTC. It translates to CASSGTGVGISGANVLTF.

This clone was counted a few times. The CDR3 DNA follows: TGTGCCACCTGCGCCGTTGAGGGTCAGCCCCAGCATTTT. Encoded protein: CATCAVEGQPQHF. This rearrangement joins TRBV6-1 to TRBJ1-5; D is unresolved. Germline CDR1 and CDR2: MNHNS and SASEGT. The CDR3 runs to 13 residues. V was shortened by 10 bases and J by 6 bases, with 16 bases between the two germline ends.

V usage is TRBV6-6 and J usage is TRBJ1-6; possibly TRBD1 for D (5 bases). This CDR3 comprises 14 residues. The V and J ends lost 4 bases and 10 bases respectively, with 14 bases between them. Germline loops: CDR1 MNHNY, CDR2 SVGAGI (reference sequence). CDR3 nucleotides: TGTGCCAGCAGTTCAATCGGGGGGTGGTCACCCCTCCACTTT. It translates to CASSSIGGWSPLHF.

This rearrangement joins TRBV21-1 to TRBJ2-2. TRBV21-1 is a listed pseudogene. This CDR3 is built from 14 residues. Here the CDR3 DNA reads TGTGCCAGCAGCAAAGGGGGAAACACCGGGGAGCTGTTTTTT. Its translation is CASSKGGNTGELFF.

Details on this clone: The sample holds other DNA sequences that translate to the same CDR3. The V gene is TRBV7-9, the J gene TRBJ2-7; TRBD1 aligns across 7 bases. There are 13 residues in the CDR3. The junction had 2 bases not matched to a gene; V was cut back by 4 bases and J by 2 bases. CDR1 and CDR2 from the germline V gene are SEHNR and FQNEAQ (reference sequence). The CDR3 DNA follows: TGTGCCAGCAGCTCGGGACAGCCCTACGAGCAGTACTTC. Its translation: CASSSGQPYEQYF.

In this sample, this clone turned up a few times. V is TRBV10-1 and J is TRBJ2-3, with TRBD2 identical over 9 bases. The junction had 4 bases not matched to a gene; V was cut back by 2 bases and J by 1 base. Germline loops: CDR1 WNHNN, CDR2 SYGVQD (reference sequence). The CDR3 totals 16 residues. The CDR3 nucleotides are TGCGCCAGCAGTGAGGCGGCTAGCGGGGGCACAGATACGCAGTATTTT. Translation gives CASSEAASGGTDTQYF.

The chain uses TRBV7-8 and TRBJ2-1, with TRBD2 matching 10 bases. Germline-derived CDR1 and CDR2 are SGHVS and FQNEAQ. The CDR3 has 16 amino acids. Trimming removed 1 base from V and 4 bases from J; junction bases left unmatched: 4. This CDR3 is CASSLDPAGGYNEQFF. The DNA of the CDR3 is TGTGCCAGCAGCTTAGACCCAGCGGGAGGGTACAATGAGCAGTTCTTC.

The chain combines TRBV21-1 with TRBJ1-1. TRBV21-1 represents a pseudogene. The CDR3 is 17 amino acids. The CDR3 loop reads CASSKYGRGPGWTEAFF. The DNA for the CDR3 is TGTGCCAGCAGCAAATATGGGAGGGGTCCCGGATGGACTGAAGCTTTCTTT.

Worth noting for this clone: The identical CDR3 is also encoded by other nucleotide sequences in the sample. V gene TRBV5-1 combines with J gene TRBJ2-2, with 9 bases fitting TRBD1. CDR3 size: 15 residues. Germline CDR1 reads SGHRS; CDR2 reads YFSETQ. The J segment lost 3 bases and the V segment lost 4 bases, leaving 4 bases of the junction unmatched. CDR3 amino acids: CASSLTGGDTGELFF. The CDR3 DNA is TGCGCCAGCAGCCTGACAGGGGGAGACACCGGGGAGCTGTTTTTT.

The chain combines TRBV7-9 with TRBJ2-1; perhaps TRBD2 as D (6 bases). V lost 2 bases, J lost 10 bases, and 12 bases lay in between. The CDR3 has 13 amino acids. Germline V gene lookup returns CDR1 SEHNR and CDR2 FQNEAQ (reference sequence). The CDR3: CASSLSGVGEQFF. CDR3 nucleotide sequence: TGTGCCAGCAGCTTATCGGGGGTTGGAGAGCAGTTCTTC.

V gene TRBV6-1 combines with J gene TRBJ2-5; 8 bases line up with TRBD2. Unmatched junction bases numbered 3, after V lost 4 bases and J lost 2 bases. Germline CDR1 reads MNHNS; CDR2 reads SASEGT. This CDR3 comprises 14 residues. This CDR3 reads CASSAGLGQETQYF. The DNA of the CDR3 is TGTGCCAGCAGTGCGGGACTAGGTCAAGAGACCCAGTACTTC.